The source of this T cell receptor (beta chain) is a study of T-cell memory formation after mild COVID-19. For the study at large: For the most part, TCR clusters were specific to one donor.

TCRdb reprocessed the 5' RACE reads with MiXCR, giving one entry per CDR3 protein. Of 250,000 to 300,000 distinct CDR3 sequences listed, roughly 15% are singletons. This CDR3 has 15 residues. V trimming: 3 bases; J trimming: 4 bases; junction bases outside the gene matches: 4. Germline loops: CDR1 SGDLS, CDR2 YYNGEE. This clonotype was seen only a few times. This chain uses TRBV9 with TRBJ2-3, with TRBD1 matching 11 bases. The sequencing input was PBMCs or a T cell subset sorted from them (not recorded which). The clonotype was recovered from a man between 18 and 35 years old who had mild COVID-19 (a few samples of this study predate the infection). Cell type and time point are not known. DNA for the CDR3: TGTGCCAGCAGCGCAGGACAGGGGGCGTCAGATACGCAGTATTTT. Translating gives CASSAGQGASDTQYF.